The clone carrying this T cell receptor (beta chain) was observed a few times. Its antigen is unidentified. These data originate in a study of human T cells and chemical hapten exposure. Stated time point: patch test 2, 6 weeks after DPC sensitization. Stated treatment: therapeutic diphenylcyclopropenone sensitization with weekly scalp DPC. Trimming stripped 7 bases from V and 0 bases from J, with 7 bases between. The CDR3 runs to 12 residues. In TCRdb, the RACE reads were re-called with MiXCR into one record per CDR3 protein. The sample carries about 70,000 distinct CDR3 sequences, approximately 9% recorded once. Broader study findings: TCRs above 1 in 1000 frequency stayed constant with DPC sensitization.

This TCR was recovered from a woman aged 45-60 years with alopecia areata. Some clones in this sample may be carry-over from other donors' samples. Source: whole blood, taken in connection with sensitization to the hapten diphenylcyclopropenone (DPC). This chain joins TRBV12-3 or TRBV12-4 and TRBJ2-7; D remains unclear. The CDR3 is CASTSSSYEQYF. The CDR3 DNA reads TGTGCCAGCACCTCAAGCTCCTACGAGCAGTACTTC.